Below are 21 T cell receptor beta chains sequenced from a single sample in a study of regulatory T cells in long-lasting Graves disease. The sample's time point: persistent/refractory GD, antithyroid drugs over 5 years with positive TRAb. Isolated PBMC RNA provided the starting material for the TCR library. Sequencing libraries for TCR beta were prepared with iRepertoire HTBI primers and Arm-PCR of CDR3 regions. One entry per CDR3 protein results from TCRdb running MiXCR on the multiplex PCR reads. The sample has over 650,000 distinct CDR3 sequences, approximately 29% seen once. The starting material was peripheral blood mononuclear cells (PBMCs), obtained when the disease was refractory, from a patient treated with antithyroid drugs. Receptor source: a female donor with Graves disease.

The rearrangement uses TRBV9 and TRBJ2-6; 10 bases match TRBD1. The CDR3 runs 18 residues. CDR1 and CDR2 from the germline V gene are SGDLS and YYNGEE. Unmatched junction bases numbered 3, after V lost 0 bases and J lost 0 bases. CDR3 bases: TGTGCCAGCAGCGTAGGAGGGACAGGGGACTCTGGGGCCAACGTCCTGACTTTC. Protein product: CASSVGGTGDSGANVLTF.

The chain links TRBV6-1 to TRBJ2-1; 11 bases align to TRBD2. Germline values: CDR1 MNHNS, CDR2 SASEGT. V trimming: 5 bases; J trimming: 0 bases; junction bases outside the gene matches: 6. This CDR3 region has 17 residues. CDR3 region: CASSPNSGRASYNEQFF. CDR3 nucleotides: TGTGCCAGCAGTCCCAATAGCGGGAGGGCCTCCTACAATGAGCAGTTCTTC.

The count of this clonotype is one. This chain uses TRBV3-1 with TRBJ1-4, with unresolved D. Deletions cut 6 bases from V and 3 bases from J, with 8 bases between. Germline loops: CDR1 LGHDT, CDR2 YNNKEL (reference sequence). This CDR3 spans 13 amino acids. Here the CDR3 reads CASRPTPNEKLFF. The CDR3, as DNA: TGTGCCAGCAGACCAACCCCTAATGAAAAACTGTTTTTT.

The chain links TRBV10-3 to TRBJ1-3, with D possibly TRBD1 on 5 matching bases. The length of the CDR3 is 14 residues. Germline V lookup: CDR1 ENHRY, CDR2 SYGVKD. Between the trimmed V and J ends, which lost 6 bases and 0 bases, there was a span of 9 bases. Written as DNA, the CDR3 is TGTGCCATCAGAACAGGCACCTCTGGAAACACCATATATTTT. This codes for CAIRTGTSGNTIYF.

In this sample, this clonotype turned up a few times. The CDR3 region is CASTPGFNYGYTF. CDR3 bases: TGTGCCAGCACCCCAGGGTTTAACTATGGCTACACCTTC. The chain has TRBV12-3 or TRBV12-4 and TRBJ1-2, with D perhaps matching TRBD1 (5 bases). CDR3 length equals 13 residues. V gave up 7 bases and J gave up 1 base, with 10 bases separating them.

The chain is built from TRBV29-1 and TRBJ1-1; 8 nucleotides match TRBD1. V lost 7 bases, J lost 5 bases, and 9 bases stayed unmatched. The CDR3 has 13 residues. The germline V gene encodes CDR1 SQVTM and CDR2 ANQGSEA. CDR3 DNA sequence: TGCAGCGCCTCAAATCAGGGGGCGACTGAAGCTTTCTTT. Translating it yields CSASNQGATEAFF.

V gene TRBV29-1 combines with J gene TRBJ2-5; D perhaps matches TRBD2 (5 bases). Per germline, CDR1 SQVTM and CDR2 ANQGSEA. The length of the CDR3 is 11 residues. Trimming removed 7 bases from V and 5 bases from J, with 11 bases in between. The CDR3 DNA follows: TGCAGCGCCGGGGTTGGGGAGACCCAGTACTTC. Its protein is CSAGVGETQYF.

The chain has TRBV15 and TRBJ1-1; D gene uncertain. The CDR3 length is 12 residues. The V end was cut by 1 base, the J end by 6 bases, with 6 bases between. Germline V gene lookup returns CDR1 LNHNV and CDR2 YYDKDF (reference sequence). The CDR3 DNA follows: TGTGCCACCAGCAGAGCACGATCTGAAGCTTTCTTT. Translated, it gives CATSRARSEAFF.

V gene TRBV11-2 combines with J gene TRBJ2-5; either TRBD1 or TRBD2 may supply D (5 bases each). This CDR3 spans 14 amino acids. V shed 5 bases and J shed 4 bases, with 14 bases lying between them. CDR1 and CDR2 (germline): SGHAT, FQNNGV. The CDR3 is CASSMGRLAETQYF. As DNA, the CDR3 is TGTGCCAGCAGCATGGGACGCCTGGCAGAGACCCAGTACTTC.

This clonotype has a single count. One end of the junction varies from germline; a read error may be responsible. The V call is TRBV7-9, the J call TRBJ1-3, with D possibly TRBD1 on 5 matching bases. This CDR3 comprises 15 residues. Germline-derived CDR1 and CDR2 are SEHNR and FQNEAQ (reference sequence). The CDR3 is CASNTTGRSGNTIYF. The CDR3 DNA sequence: TGCGCCAGCAACACTACAGGTCGCTCTGGAAACACCATATATTTT.

This clonotype occurred a few times. The J gene is TRBJ1-2, the V gene TRBV7-9, with 9 bases lining up with TRBD1. The V gene end was trimmed by 5 bases and the J gene end by 4 bases; junction bases not matched to a gene: 11. There are 16 residues in the CDR3. Germline V gene sequence: CDR1 SEHNR, CDR2 FQNEAQ (reference sequence). CDR3 protein: CASSGTGIPLGYGYTF. The CDR3 region has the DNA TGTGCCAGCAGCGGGACAGGGATCCCCCTGGGCTATGGCTACACCTTC.

This sequence joins TRBV4-2 and TRBJ1-6; the D is unclear. The CDR3 sequence is 17 residues long. V was pared by 3 bases and J by 4 bases, with 16 bases between. Germline CDR1 and CDR2: LGHNA and YNFKEQ. CDR3 amino acids: CASSHGTTTGYNSPLHF. CDR3 sequence (DNA): TGTGCCAGCAGCCACGGAACTACCACGGGTTATAATTCACCCCTCCACTTT.

This chain links TRBV7-9 with TRBJ2-7; the D gene is possibly TRBD1 (6 bases). Germline V gene data show CDR1 as SEHNR and CDR2 as FQNEAQ (reference sequence). Between the trimmed V and J ends, which lost 1 base and 7 bases, there was a span of 23 bases. The CDR3 is made up of 17 amino acids. CDR3 in amino acids: CASSLGSGKQGRGEQYF. The CDR3 DNA reads TGTGCCAGCAGCTTAGGATCGGGAAAACAGGGACGAGGGGAGCAGTACTTC.

This chain links TRBV5-1 with TRBJ1-4, with 8 positions matching TRBD1. V shed 0 bases, J shed 5 bases, and the junction held 9 bases outside the gene matches. The CDR3 runs 17 residues. CDR1 is SGHRS, CDR2 YFSETQ, per germline. CDR3 protein: CASSLVPGTGVNEKLFF. The CDR3 region has the DNA TGCGCCAGCAGCTTGGTGCCCGGGACAGGAGTCAATGAAAAACTGTTTTTT. The entire variable domain, with the rest obtained from reference TRBV5-1 and TRBJ1-4, is as follows: KAGVTQTPRYLIKTRGQQVTLSCSPISGHRSVSWYQQTPGQGLQFLFEYFSETQRNKGNFPGRFSGRQFSNSRSEMNVSTLELGDSALYLCASSLVPGTGVNEKLFFGSGTQLSVL.

V gene TRBV11-2 combines with J gene TRBJ2-7; 7 bases are a match to TRBD2. After removal of 4 bases from V and 2 bases from J, the junction contained 20 bases not matched to a gene. The germline CDR1 and CDR2 sequences are SGHAT and FQNNGV. The CDR3 has 19 residues. The CDR3 reads CASSSDERGASLGAYEQYF. In nucleotides, the CDR3 is TGTGCCAGCAGCTCTGACGAGCGGGGAGCCAGTCTCGGAGCCTACGAGCAGTACTTC.

In this sample, this clonotype turned up many times. V usage is TRBV6-1 and J usage is TRBJ2-7, with 14 bases identical to TRBD2. The CDR3 contains 16 residues. The V gene end was trimmed by 6 bases and the J gene end by 7 bases; junction bases not matched to a gene: 11. Looked up from germline, CDR1 is MNHNS and CDR2 is SASEGT. The CDR3 DNA sequence: TGTGCCAGCAGGGATCGACTAGCGGGAGGGCCGAGAGAGCAGTACTTC. Translating gives CASRDRLAGGPREQYF.

This chain joins TRBV7-8 and TRBJ1-2; D remains ambiguous. The CDR3 is made up of 15 amino acids. Germline V gene sequence: CDR1 SGHVS, CDR2 FQNEAQ. Trimming left V 5 bases short and J 0 bases short, with 13 bases between. The CDR3 reads CASSTEVESNYGYTF. As DNA, the CDR3 is TGTGCCAGCAGCACCGAGGTGGAGTCTAACTATGGCTACACCTTC.

This clonotype occurred many times. V and J are TRBV6-1 and TRBJ2-2, with 11 nucleotides matching TRBD2. The germline V gene has CDR1 MNHNS and CDR2 SASEGT. The CDR3 has 18 residues. The trim removed 2 bases at V and 3 bases at J, leaving 8 bases unmatched. The chain's CDR3 is CASSELAGGLHHTGELFF. DNA for the CDR3: TGTGCCAGCAGTGAACTAGCGGGAGGCCTTCATCACACCGGGGAGCTGTTTTTT.

This clonotype was observed a few times. The CDR3 here is CASTLISTGAYGYTF. The CDR3 region has the DNA TGCGCCAGCACGCTAATTTCGACAGGGGCCTATGGCTACACCTTC. V usage is TRBV5-1 and J usage is TRBJ1-2; the match to TRBD1 covers 8 bases. The CDR3 consists of 15 residues. The V gene's germline CDR1 is SGHRS and CDR2 YFSETQ. Trimming at V came to 6 bases and at J to 4 bases, leaving 11 bases not matched to a gene.

The sample holds a few counts of this clonotype. The chain links TRBV5-1 to TRBJ2-7, with D maybe TRBD2 (5 bases). The V end lost 5 bases, the J end lost 5 bases, and 14 bases lay between the germline ends. Per the germline V gene, CDR1 is SGHRS and CDR2 is YFSETQ. This CDR3 region has 13 residues. The CDR3 nucleotides are TGCGCCAGCAGGGCTTCCGGGAACGACGAGCAGTACTTC. Its translation is CASRASGNDEQYF.

This clonotype was seen at least ten times. J is TRBJ1-4 and V is TRBV11-2; TRBD1 is a possible D gene (5 bases). Germline V gene sequence: CDR1 SGHAT, CDR2 FQNNGV. Trimming removed 1 base at V and 7 bases at J, with 10 bases between. This CDR3 has 14 amino acids. The chain's CDR3 is CASSLGQSSEKLFF. CDR3 nucleotide sequence: TGTGCCAGCAGCTTAGGACAGTCAAGTGAAAAACTGTTTTTT.